This T cell receptor beta chain was captured in a study of blood T cell repertoires in COVID-19. About the study: Both acute and convalescent COVID-19 samples were obtained from the United States, Italy and Spain. T cells, B-cell-depleted T cells, or PBMCs supplied cDNA or gDNA.

This clone has only one observation. In the original processing: Amplifying reference gene primers gave estimates of nucleated cell counts. Generated by immunoSEQ multiplex PCR, the TCRdb table keeps only in-frame clones and is missing some. Clone size and V and J calls were adopted from that table, with D and trimming inferred from the DNA. This sample yields about 280,000 clones, of which approximately 83% are seen a single time; roughly 11% belongs to the top ten. The V gene end was trimmed by 1 base and the J gene end by 5 bases; junction bases not matched to a gene: 4. The CDR3 runs 16 residues. Germline-derived CDR1 and CDR2 are SGHVS and FNYEAQ.

The sequenced sample was peripheral blood. The chain uses TRBV7-6 and TRBJ1-4; 10 nucleotides match TRBD1. The clonotype comes from a woman in her sixties or seventies with acute or convalescent COVID-19. This CDR3 reads CASSLVPGQGNEKLFF. CDR3 bases: TGTGCCAGCAGCTTAGTTCCGGGACAGGGGAATGAAAAACTGTTTTTT.